The present T cell receptor (beta chain) was sequenced within a study of cytomegalovirus exposure and HLA in healthy donors. Study-level findings and limits: The productive fraction for most TCR beta V segments was about 90% or about 30% in an earlier analysis. Later analysis associated a missense DCLRE1C variant with TCR beta V- and J-gene trimming. There were around 160 TCR beta chains listed as cytomegalovirus-associated.

This clone was recorded a few times. What it binds is unknown. Each donor's status was that of a healthy bone marrow donor. Deletions cut 0 bases from V and 3 bases from J, with 11 bases between. Germline V gives CDR1 SGHDN, CDR2 FVKESK. CDR3 length equals 15 residues. The PCR employed 60 Vbeta primers together with 13 Jbeta primers. Sequenced by immunoSEQ multiplex PCR; TCRdb stores in-frame clones only, minus some. The sample carries about 130,000 clones, 65% to 80% recorded once. The clonotype originates from a human donor in good health. Sequenced sample: PBMCs. The chain links TRBV14 to TRBJ1-2; perhaps TRBD1 as D (6 bases). This CDR3 is CASSQERGTHYGYTF. As DNA, the CDR3 is TGTGCCAGCAGCCAAGAAAGGGGGACCCACTATGGCTACACCTTC.